This T cell receptor (beta chain) was profiled in a study of PD-1 blockade in classical Hodgkin lymphoma. Study findings and constraints: Newly diagnosed patients had baseline TCR diversity that was reportedly lower than that of healthy donors. The repertoire differences lack a defined cause, possibly disease activity or prior therapy. Complete responders had baseline diversity similar to newly diagnosed patients. Those starting nivolumab under 1 year post-ASCT were excluded.

Time point given: cycle 4 day 1 (C4D1), after five to seven weeks of nivolumab. Every patient was affected by relapse after autologous stem cell transplantation, while exposure to brentuximab vedotin was not uniform. From thawed PBMCs, CD8+ T cells were isolated by magnetic negative selection. Trimming pared 0 bases from V and 0 bases from J, leaving 9 bases between. The germline gives CDR1 LGHNA, CDR2 YSLEER. This CDR3 region has 16 residues. The table came from immunoSEQ multiplex PCR; TCRdb's copy has only in-frame clones and leaves some out. This sample has about 4,300 clones, with 72% found just once. Points on this clone: Its matching antigen is unknown.

The sequenced sample was CD8+ T cells from blood, obtained before the fourth cycle of nivolumab. This sequence originates from a human donor with classical Hodgkin lymphoma. The chain recombines TRBV4-3 with TRBJ2-1; D unclear. The CDR3 loop is CASSQDPYYSYNEQFF. In DNA form, the CDR3 reads TGCGCCAGCAGCCAAGACCCCTATTACTCCTACAATGAGCAGTTCTTC.